The 9 T cell receptor beta chains below were found in one sample sequenced in a study of breast tumors, draining lymph nodes, adjacent tissues (dated by TCRdb to about 2016). Lymph node samples came from the axillary draining lymph nodes of breast cancer patients. Receptor amplification or capture employed multiplex PCR. Data came from an Illumina HiSeq 2000. Clones were called with MiXCR by TCRdb after fastp trimmed the public reads at Q25, and only in-frame beta chains were retained. Rows with a matching CDR3 protein are joined into one entry that keeps the most common DNA and genes. This sample has about 230,000 distinct CDR3 sequences in its table, and approximately 30% of those were observed once. Clones ranked in the top ten supply 1.4% of the sample. The sequencing input was axillary lymph node tissue. These receptors originate from a female donor with breast cancer. Some clones in this sample may be carry-over from other donors' samples.

This clonotype was observed at least ten times. The chain combines TRBV6-5 with TRBJ1-2; D remains unclear. The CDR3 sequence is 17 residues long. Germline V lookup: CDR1 MNHEY, CDR2 SVGAGI. Trimming pared 3 bases from V and 2 bases from J, leaving 19 bases between. The CDR3 DNA reads as TGTGCCAGCAGTTATAGTGGAACAGCCTGGCAAAACTATGGCTACACCTTC. This gives the protein CASSYSGTAWQNYGYTF.

The chain carries TRBV9 and TRBJ2-5, with D perhaps given as TRBD1 or TRBD2 (6 bases each). Looked up from germline, CDR1 is SGDLS and CDR2 is YYNGEE. Deletions cut 4 bases from V and 4 bases from J, with 32 bases between. CDR3 length equals 20 residues. The CDR3 DNA reads as TGTGCCAGCAGCCCCCCGGGATGGGCGGAGGGGGGCAACGATCGAGAGACCCAGTACTTC. Its translation: CASSPPGWAEGGNDRETQYF.

As concerns this clonotype: Its ends do not fully match the called genes, so a read error is possible. The chain recombines TRBV10-1 with TRBJ1-6; the match to TRBD1 covers 9 bases. The CDR3 runs to 16 residues. Germline CDR1 and CDR2: WNHNN and SYGVQD (reference sequence). In nucleotides, the CDR3 is TGCGCCAGCAGCGAGCCGGGACAGGGTCTGAGGTCACCCTTCCACTTT. This codes for CASSEPGQGLRSPFHF.

This clonotype was detected many times. The chain carries TRBV2 and TRBJ2-7; D is unclear. Germline V gene sequence: CDR1 SNHLY, CDR2 FYNNEI. The CDR3 loop spans 10 amino acids. V dropped 8 bases and J dropped 7 bases, with 9 bases sitting between them. The DNA for the CDR3 is TGTGCCAGCGCTGTTCAAGAGCAGTACTTC. It translates to CASAVQEQYF.

Remarks on this clonotype: An end of the junction does not agree with germline; a read error may underlie this. This chain joins TRBV9 and TRBJ2-1, with 7 nucleotides matching TRBD2. This CDR3 is 16 amino acids long. Germline loops: CDR1 SGDLS, CDR2 YYNGEE. CDR3 loop: CASSSTGASGYNAQFF. CDR3 nucleotide sequence: TGTGCCAGCAGCTCGACCGGGGCTAGCGGTTACAATGCGCAGTTCTTC.

The sample holds many counts of this clonotype. The chain has TRBV19 and TRBJ1-5; possibly TRBD1 for D (5 bases). Germline CDR1 LNHDA, CDR2 SQIVND (reference sequence). The V end lost 0 bases, the J end lost 3 bases, and 9 bases lay between the germline ends. The CDR3 loop spans 15 amino acids. CDR3 amino acids: CASSIEGVFNQPQHF. Here the CDR3 DNA reads TGTGCCAGTAGTATAGAGGGGGTGTTCAATCAGCCCCAGCATTTT.

This clonotype was detected only once. Here the CDR3 omits its conserved ending phenylalanine or tryptophan, so a read error is the likely source. No DNA is shown, since the ends of the CDR3 on it are uncertain; the CDR3 is the one TCRdb lists. V usage is TRBV5-1 and J usage is TRBJ1-2; TRBD1 was called by the table and not checked on the DNA. The CDR3 region is 8 residues in length, termini included. The germline CDR1 and CDR2 sequences are SGHRS and YFSETQ. CDR3 residues: CASSLLQG.

This clonotype was picked up many times. The chain couples TRBV6-5 to TRBJ1-6, with D unresolved. Germline V gene data show CDR1 as MNHEY and CDR2 as SVGAGI. The CDR3 loop spans 16 amino acids. Trimming cost V 5 bases and J 0 bases, with 11 bases left between them. The CDR3 region has the DNA TGTGCCAGCAGTCCCGACGGGGACTCCTATAATTCACCCCTCCACTTT. Translating it yields CASSPDGDSYNSPLHF.

This clonotype was detected ten times or more. The rearrangement links TRBV20-1 to TRBJ2-7; 12 bases map to TRBD1. This CDR3 contains 14 residues. J gave up 5 bases and V 5 bases, and 7 bases lay outside the gene matches. Germline values: CDR1 DFQATT, CDR2 SNEGSKA (reference sequence). As DNA, the CDR3 is TGCAGTGCTCTTTCCGGGACAGGGGGCAACGAGCAGTACTTC. Translating it yields CSALSGTGGNEQYF.